What follows are 8 T cell receptor beta chains derived from one specimen sequenced in a study of blood T cells in healthy people across ages. It was with a sample-barcoded 5' primer and a J-beta primer mix that a second PCR of roughly 7 to 12 cycles was run. Using its own MiXCR run on the 5' RACE reads, TCRdb lists one record per CDR3 protein. The repertoire holds some 920,000 distinct CDR3 sequences, with 45% to 60% as singletons. The sequenced sample consisted of blood. Receptor source: a woman in her sixties or seventies in good health.

V and J are TRBV5-1 and TRBJ2-1; unclear D gene. V was trimmed by 4 bases and J by 0 bases, leaving 11 bases between them. This CDR3 spans 15 amino acids. Germline V CDR1 and CDR2: SGHRS, YFSETQ. The CDR3 protein is CASSPDAFSYNEQFF. The CDR3 DNA reads TGCGCCAGCAGCCCGGACGCATTCTCCTACAATGAGCAGTTCTTC.

This rearrangement joins TRBV4-2 to TRBJ2-3; TRBD2 agrees at 7 bases. Germline V gene sequence: CDR1 LGHNA, CDR2 YNFKEQ. J was trimmed by 2 bases and V by 5 bases; bases with no gene match: 10. The CDR3 spans 16 residues. The CDR3 loop reads CASSKWTRRDTDTQYF. The CDR3 nucleotides read TGTGCCAGCAGCAAATGGACTAGAAGGGACACAGATACGCAGTATTTT.

This clonotype was recorded a few times. This chain connects TRBV20-1 to TRBJ2-3; D may be TRBD1 or TRBD2 (5 bases each). The CDR3 length is 16 residues. In germline, CDR1 is DFQATT, CDR2 SNEGSKA (reference sequence). Trimming left V 4 bases short and J 2 bases short, with 19 bases between. CDR3 nucleotide sequence: TGCAGTGCTAAATTTTCTGGGGGTAAAAACACAGATACGCAGTATTTT. Its translation is CSAKFSGGKNTDTQYF.

V is TRBV20-1 and J is TRBJ2-1; 9 nucleotides match TRBD1. The germline V gene has CDR1 DFQATT and CDR2 SNEGSKA (reference sequence). V lost 6 bases and J lost 1; bases outside the gene matches: 4. The CDR3 consists of 14 residues. The CDR3 DNA sequence: TGCAGTGCGAACGACAGGGGGTCCTACAATGAGCAGTTCTTC. This sequence encodes CSANDRGSYNEQFF.

The chain uses TRBV2 and TRBJ2-7; 12 nucleotides line up with TRBD2. Germline CDR1 is SNHLY and CDR2 is FYNNEI. With 9 bases clipped from V and 1 base from J, the junction kept 7 bases outside the gene matches. CDR3 length: 15 amino acids. The CDR3 is CASLSGLAGSYEQYF. CDR3 nucleotide sequence: TGTGCCAGTTTAAGCGGACTAGCGGGGTCCTACGAGCAGTACTTC.

A word on this clonotype: Given a much more abundant clone one base away, this may be a read error. It is unclear where the CDR3 begins or ends on the DNA, so no DNA is shown, and the CDR3 is as TCRdb lists it. This chain connects TRBV7-2 to TRBJ2-3; no DNA check was done on the table's D call, TRBD1. The length of the CDR3 is 13 amino acids, counting both ends. CDR1 and CDR2 from the germline V gene are SGHTA and FQGNSA. CDR3 sequence reads: CASGVGSGNTRYF.

This clonotype was detected only once. The V call is TRBV20-1, the J call TRBJ2-5; 7 bases fit TRBD2. The J call is in doubt because the DNA end fits TRBJ2-7 better. The CDR3 is 15 residues long. Germline-derived CDR1 and CDR2 are DFQATT and SNEGSKA (reference sequence). As DNA, the CDR3 is TGCAGTGCTAGAGATCACGGGGGAGGGCTCTACGAGCAGTACTTC. As protein: CSARDHGGGLYEQYF.

The genes are TRBV6-2 or TRBV6-3 and TRBJ2-5; TRBD1 aligns across 8 bases. With V trimmed by 0 bases and J by 11 bases, 8 bases remained unmatched. The CDR3 sequence is 14 residues long. CDR1 MNHEY and CDR2 SVGEGT come from the germline V gene. CDR3 nucleotides: TGTGCCAGCAGTTACTCGCAGGGGGCAAGGGAGCAGTACTTC. Protein: CASSYSQGAREQYF.